The text below deals with one TCR beta chain. Its antigen target is currently unknown. No much larger clone exists at a distance of one base, and base qualities are not known. This sample was included in a study of blood T cell repertoires in COVID-19 (dated by TCRdb to the early 2020s). In terms of the full investigation: The collaborator samples originated in the United States, Italy and Spain and spanned the acute and convalescent phases of COVID-19. The material from the prospective study consisted of cDNA or gDNA derived from T cells, B-cell-depleted T cells, or PBMCs. Deeply sampled blood TCRbeta repertoires from subjects exposed to, actively infected with, or recovered from COVID-19 were included in the dataset. The repertoires were made available in a free public database intended to serve as a resource for research on the immune response to SARS-CoV-2. Samples came from the ongoing ImmuneRACE study (first 160 participants) plus 1,254 subjects from 6 global collaborators. Sample metadata almost always included a de-identified subject ID, COVID-19 status, age in years and sex. Where available, HLA class I and class II types were taken from metadata supplied by the sample provider and were not determined by assay-based typing. Study-wide conclusions, independent of this receptor: The quantity of clinical and demographic metadata differed by source and by participant and was supplied without curation.

Collaborating institutions collected whole blood in K2EDTA tubes following their own protocols. For TCRbeta analysis, collaborators shipped samples in one of three forms: frozen whole blood, isolated PBMCs, or DNA extracted from either of those sample types. The immunoSEQ Assay, a bias-controlled multiplex PCR, was used to amplify TCRbeta CDR3 regions from genomic DNA. On the study's bioinformatics: The number of nucleated cells in each sample was estimated from the amplification of reference gene primers within the assay. Sequence reads were collapsed and filtered to measure the absolute abundance of every unique TCRbeta CDR3 rearrangement. For each sample, productive Simpson clonality was calculated as the square root of Simpson's diversity index across productive rearrangements. TCRdb retrieved this table from immuneACCESS and kept in-frame rearrangements only. Not all clones are present; in checked studies, unresolved V genes account for under half, and no reason is known for the remainder. The V and J calls and the clone size are those of that table, but D and trimming were determined from the DNA. Within this sample are about 190,000 clones, with roughly 90% of them counted one time only. The ten most abundant clones make up about 0.54% of the sample.

Looking up the germline V gene yields CDR1 SGHTA and CDR2 FQGTGA. From V the trimming removes 5 bases and from J it removes 3 bases, while the gene matches leave 7 bases of the junction unaccounted for. From its cysteine to its phenylalanine, the CDR3 spans 15 amino acids. The kept DNA is CDR3 alone, 45 bases in frame from the first base. The receptor was isolated from a man aged 45 to 65 with acute or convalescent COVID-19. The sequenced sample consisted of peripheral blood. The rearranged segments are TRBV7-3 and TRBJ1-1, with 9 bases matching TRBD1. The DNA reads as follows: TGTGCCAGCAGCCAACAGGGGGCGGGGTACACTGAAGCTTTCTTT. Translated, this is CASSQQGAGYTEAFF.